The entry below describes one TCR beta chain. Its antigen is still unknown. The V end was cut by 0 bases, the J end by 5 bases, with 8 bases between. The germline gives CDR1 SGHAT, CDR2 FQNNGV. The CDR3 consists of 14 residues. The protocol was immunoSEQ multiplex PCR, while the TCRdb copy is restricted to in-frame clones and leaves out a portion. The profile shows some 150,000 clones, 88% of them singletons. This record comes from a study of T cell responses to AZD1222 COVID-19 vaccine. General study results and limits: Repertoire samples came only from after the peak T cell response.

Second-dose intervals near 4 or 12 weeks were combined. This material consisted of peripheral blood, taken 28 days after the second AZD1222 dose. The V call is TRBV11-2, the J call TRBJ1-5; no definite D call. The clonotype was recovered from an adult who received the AZD1222 COVID-19 vaccine. In nucleotides, the CDR3 is TGTGCCAGCAGCTTAGATCAAGGGTATCAGCCCCAGCATTTT. Translating it yields CASSLDQGYQPQHF. Together with reference TRBV11-2 and TRBJ1-5, the CDR3 gives the full variable domain: EAGVAQSPRYKIIEKRQSVAFWCNPISGHATLYWYQQILGQGPKLLIQFQNNGVVDDSQLPKDRFSAERLKGVDSTLKIQPAKLEDSAVYLCASSLDQGYQPQHFGDGTRLSIL.